These 4 T cell receptor beta chains share one sample of origin, sequenced in a study of PD-1 blockade in mismatch repair-deficient tumors. The repertoire was sequenced with immunoSEQ multiplex PCR; TCRdb's copy has only in-frame clones and lacks some. The data hold some 120,000 clones, with 88% observed a single time. Sequences were derived from peripheral blood, sampled 70 to 72 weeks after starting pembrolizumab. Every receptor here comes from an adult with mismatch repair-deficient cancer.

On this clone itself: The junction does not match germline at one end; this may be a read error. The chain has TRBV7-9 and TRBJ2-7, with 7 nucleotides matching TRBD1. In germline, CDR1 is SEHNR, CDR2 FQNEAQ (reference sequence). The CDR3 contains 12 residues. CDR3 sequence reads: CASSPPDRESKF. The DNA of the CDR3 is TGTGCCAGCAGCCCCCCCGACAGGGAAAGTAAATTC.

The chain combines TRBV6-5 with TRBJ2-4; 7 nucleotides align to TRBD2. The V segment lost 5 bases and the J segment 6 bases; nucleotides outside the gene matches: 1. This CDR3 has 12 residues. Germline assignment: CDR1 MNHEY and CDR2 SVGAGI. CDR3 nucleotides: TGTGCCAGCAGTCAGCGGGGAAACATTCAGTACTTC. Its protein is CASSQRGNIQYF.

The V and J genes are TRBV25-1 and TRBJ2-7, with 11 bases lining up with TRBD2. The germline V gene encodes CDR1 MGHDK and CDR2 SYGVNS. The CDR3 is 13 residues long. The V gene end was trimmed by 4 bases and the J gene end by 5 bases; junction bases not matched to a gene: 1. For the CDR3, the DNA is TGTGCCAGCAGTGGACTAGCGGGGAACGAGCAGTACTTC. As protein: CASSGLAGNEQYF.

The V and J genes are TRBV10-3 and TRBJ1-1; D not resolved. Trimming cost V 3 bases and J 3 bases, with 5 bases left between them. CDR1 is ENHRY and CDR2 is SYGVKD in the germline V gene. This CDR3 is built from 12 residues. In DNA form, the CDR3 reads TGTGCCATCAGTGATTCCGACACTGAAGCTTTCTTT. Its translation is CAISDSDTEAFF.